This T cell receptor beta chain stems from a study of cytomegalovirus exposure and HLA in healthy donors. Study findings and constraints: A later analysis found TCR association rates differed by HLA locus, highest for DRB1 and lowest for HLA-C.

Germline CDR1 SGHAT, CDR2 FQDESV (reference sequence). The V and J ends lost 3 bases and 6 bases respectively, with 11 bases between them. CDR3 length equals 13 residues. A remark on this clone: Its specificity is unknown.

The study ran its PCR with 60 Vbeta and 13 Jbeta primers. Sequenced by immunoSEQ multiplex PCR; TCRdb stores in-frame clones only, minus some. This table has some 120,000 clones, roughly 70% appearing once. This clonotype originated in a man between 35 and 55 years old in good health and CMV-seropositive. Sample: PBMCs. This chain joins TRBV11-1 and TRBJ1-1; D not resolved. CDR3 bases: TGTGCCAGCAGCTTCTTCGGAGGGTCTGAAGCTTTCTTT. Protein sequence: CASSFFGGSEAFF.